The entry below gives a single T cell receptor (beta chain) sequence along with its context. Its antigen remains unidentified. V shed 4 bases and J shed 4 bases, with 18 bases lying between them. Germline V gives CDR1 SGDLS, CDR2 YYNGEE. This CDR3 is built from 16 residues. It was with 60 Vbeta and 13 Jbeta primers that the PCR ran. Clones were sequenced by immunoSEQ multiplex PCR, and TCRdb holds only the in-frame ones, with some missing. The sample holds 150,000 to 200,000 clones, about 88% seen once. This entry comes from a study of cytomegalovirus exposure and HLA in healthy donors. Study conclusions and caveats: DRB1 had the most TCR associations and HLA-C the fewest, a later analysis found, with rates varying by HLA locus. Later analysis associated a missense DCLRE1C variant with TCR beta V- and J-gene trimming. Per a prior analysis, the majority of TCR beta V segments were productive roughly 90% or roughly 30% of the time. Later analysis indicated greater clonal expansion among HLA-associated TCR beta chains than among equally common other chains.

The rearrangement uses TRBV9 and TRBJ2-1; weak D call: TRBD2 (6 bases). The sequenced sample consisted of PBMCs. The receptor's source is a girl in the first two years of life in good health and CMV-seronegative. This CDR3 is CASSPKIADLYNEQFF. The CDR3 nucleotides are TGTGCCAGCAGCCCTAAAATAGCGGACTTATACAATGAGCAGTTCTTC.